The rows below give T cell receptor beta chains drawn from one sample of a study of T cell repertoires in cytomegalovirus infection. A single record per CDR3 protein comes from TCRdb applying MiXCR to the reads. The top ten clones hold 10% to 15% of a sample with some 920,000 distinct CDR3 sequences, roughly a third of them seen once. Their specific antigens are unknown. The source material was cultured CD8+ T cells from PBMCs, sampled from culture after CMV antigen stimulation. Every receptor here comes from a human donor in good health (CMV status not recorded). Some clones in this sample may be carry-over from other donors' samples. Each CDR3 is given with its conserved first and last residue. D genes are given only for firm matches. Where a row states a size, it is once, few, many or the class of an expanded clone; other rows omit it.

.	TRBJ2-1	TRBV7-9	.	TGTGCCAGCAGACAAACTTCGGGGATATTCTCCTACAATGAGCAGTTCTTC	CASRQTSGIFSYNEQFF
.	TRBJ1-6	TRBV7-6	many	TGTGCCAGCAGCACCAGGGGTGGATCACCCCTCCACTTT	CASSTRGGSPLHF
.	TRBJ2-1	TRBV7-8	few	TGTGCCAGCAGCCGGACCTGGGGTACTCGGGAGCAGTTCTTC	CASSRTWGTREQFF
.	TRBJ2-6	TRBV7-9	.	TGTGCCAGCAGCCCCTTACAGAGCTCTGGGGCCAACGTCCTGACTTTC	CASSPLQSSGANVLTF
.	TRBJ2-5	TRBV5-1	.	TGCGCCAGCAGCTTCCTCCTCGAGGGGTTTCAAGAGACCCAGTACTTC	CASSFLLEGFQETQYF
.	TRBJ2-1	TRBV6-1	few	TGTGCCAGCACGGTAGGGTACCCCTCCTACAATGAGCAGTTCTTC	CASTVGYPSYNEQFF
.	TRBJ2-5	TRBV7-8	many	TGTGCCAGCAGCTTTATTCCCGCGGAGACCCAGTACTTC	CASSFIPAETQYF
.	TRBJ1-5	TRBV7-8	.	TGTGCCAGCAGCCCCCGGGGAGGGTGGCAGCCCCAGCATTTT	CASSPRGGWQPQHF
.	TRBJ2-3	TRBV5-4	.	TGTGCCAGCAGCTTGGCCCCGGGATCTAGCACAGATACGCAGTATTTT	CASSLAPGSSTDTQYF
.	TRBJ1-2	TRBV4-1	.	TGCGCCAGCAGCCAAGATCGGGGAGCTAACTATGGCTACACCTTC	CASSQDRGANYGYTF
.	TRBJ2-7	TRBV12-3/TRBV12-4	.	TGTGCCAGCAGTTTGGGGGAGTTCGGGACCTACGAGCAGTACTTC	CASSLGEFGTYEQYF
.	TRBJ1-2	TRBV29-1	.	TGCAGCGTTGAAGCAGAGGAGGACTACACCTTC	CSVEAEEDYTF
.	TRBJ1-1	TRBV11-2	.	TGTGCCAGCAGCTTAATCGGTCCCGGGGGCACTGAAGCTTTCTTT	CASSLIGPGGTEAFF
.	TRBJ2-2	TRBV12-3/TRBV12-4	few	TGTGCCAGCAGTTTACCGCAGGTGAAGGAGCTGTTTTTT	CASSLPQVKELFF
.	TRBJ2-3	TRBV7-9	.	TGTGCCAGCAGCTTAGCGACGGGACCGGCGAGGGCAGATACGCAGTATTTT	CASSLATGPARADTQYF
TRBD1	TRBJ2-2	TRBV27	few	TGTGCCAGCAGTTTCGGGACAGAAACCGGGGAGCTGTTTTTT	CASSFGTETGELFF
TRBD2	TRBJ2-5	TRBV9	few	TGTGCCAGCAGCGTAGATCGACTAGCGGGGATTCAAGAGACCCAGTACTTC	CASSVDRLAGIQETQYF
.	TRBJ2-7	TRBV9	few	TGTGCCAGCAGCTCTCGAGCCAGCGGAGACTTGTACGAGCAGTACTTC	CASSSRASGDLYEQYF
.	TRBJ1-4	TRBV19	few	TGTGCCAGTAGGACCACAGGGATGGGTGAAAAACTGTTTTTT	CASRTTGMGEKLFF
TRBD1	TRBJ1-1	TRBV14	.	TGTGCCAGCAGCCAAGTGGAGGCAGGGGGCTTTGTGGCTTTCTTT	CASSQVEAGGFVAFF
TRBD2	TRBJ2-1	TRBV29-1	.	TGCAGCGTTGAAGGGCTGGTGCTAGCGGGGGGGTACAATGAGCAGTTCTTC	CSVEGLVLAGGYNEQFF
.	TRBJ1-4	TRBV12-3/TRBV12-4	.	TGTGCCAGCAGTCCAGCCGGGGGGAAGAGGAATGAAAAACTGTTTTTT	CASSPAGGKRNEKLFF
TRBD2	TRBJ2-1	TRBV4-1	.	TGTGCCAGCAGCCGCCGCCATGCCCTAGCGGGGGGAAACAATGAGCAGTTCTTC	CASSRRHALAGGNNEQFF
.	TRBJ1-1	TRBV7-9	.	TGTGCCAGCAGCTCACTTCTCCTAGGAGCTGAAGCTTTCTTT	CASSSLLLGAEAFF
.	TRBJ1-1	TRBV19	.	TGTGCCAGTAACAAGGGCGAGAACACTGAAGCTTTCTTT	CASNKGENTEAFF
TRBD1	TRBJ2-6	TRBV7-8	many	TGTGCCAGCAGCTTAGTTTTGGATAGACAGGGGATCTCTGGGGCCAACGTCCTGACTTTC	CASSLVLDRQGISGANVLTF
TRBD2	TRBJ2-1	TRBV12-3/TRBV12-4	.	TGTGCCAGCAGTCCCTCCGAGCGGGGGAACTACAATGAGCAGTTCTTC	CASSPSERGNYNEQFF
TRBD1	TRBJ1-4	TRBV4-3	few	TGCGCCAGCAGCCAAGAAACGTCCCGGGACAGGGACGGTCATGAAAAACTGTTTTTT	CASSQETSRDRDGHEKLFF
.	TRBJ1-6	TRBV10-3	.	TGTGCCATCAGTGAGGACCGGCCGGGGCACCCCCACTTT	CAISEDRPGHPHF
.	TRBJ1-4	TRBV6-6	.	TGTGCCAGCAGTCCCCGGGGGGGAGATGAAAAACTGTTTTTT	CASSPRGGDEKLFF
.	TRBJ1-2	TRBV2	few	TGTGCCACCGAGACGCGGGGCTACACCTTC	CATETRGYTF